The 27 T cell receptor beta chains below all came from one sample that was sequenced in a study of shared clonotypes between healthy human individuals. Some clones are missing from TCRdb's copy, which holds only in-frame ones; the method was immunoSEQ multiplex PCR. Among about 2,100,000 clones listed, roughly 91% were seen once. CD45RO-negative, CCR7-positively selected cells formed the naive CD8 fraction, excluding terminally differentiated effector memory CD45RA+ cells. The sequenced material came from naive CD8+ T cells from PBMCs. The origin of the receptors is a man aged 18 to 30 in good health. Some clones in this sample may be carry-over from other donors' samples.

The CDR3 loop is CASSSRGGTKKRGEQYF. The CDR3 DNA follows: TGTGCCAGCAGCTCCCGAGGGGGGACGAAAAAAAGGGGCGAGCAGTACTTC. V usage is TRBV7-2 and J usage is TRBJ2-7, with D possibly called TRBD1 or TRBD2 (6 bases each). CDR1 is SGHTA and CDR2 is FQGNSA in the germline V gene. Trimming cost V 4 bases and J 6 bases, with 25 bases left between them. The CDR3 covers 17 residues.

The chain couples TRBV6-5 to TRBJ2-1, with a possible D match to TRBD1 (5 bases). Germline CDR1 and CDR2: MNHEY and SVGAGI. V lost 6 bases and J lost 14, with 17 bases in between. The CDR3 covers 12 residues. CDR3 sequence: CASSPGAPAEFF. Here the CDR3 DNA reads TGTGCCAGCAGCCCTGGGGCACCGGCAGAGTTCTTC.

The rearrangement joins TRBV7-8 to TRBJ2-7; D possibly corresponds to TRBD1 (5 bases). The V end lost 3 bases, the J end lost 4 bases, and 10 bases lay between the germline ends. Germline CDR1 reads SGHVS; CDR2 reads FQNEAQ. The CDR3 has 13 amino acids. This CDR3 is CASSFQGLYEQYF. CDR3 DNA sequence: TGTGCCAGCAGCTTTCAGGGTTTGTACGAGCAGTACTTC.

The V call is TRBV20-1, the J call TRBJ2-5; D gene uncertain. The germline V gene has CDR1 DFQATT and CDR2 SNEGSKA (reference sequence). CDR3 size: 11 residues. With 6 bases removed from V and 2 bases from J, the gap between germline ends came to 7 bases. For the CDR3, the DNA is TGCAGTGCAACGGCTCAAGAGACCCAGTACTTC. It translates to CSATAQETQYF.

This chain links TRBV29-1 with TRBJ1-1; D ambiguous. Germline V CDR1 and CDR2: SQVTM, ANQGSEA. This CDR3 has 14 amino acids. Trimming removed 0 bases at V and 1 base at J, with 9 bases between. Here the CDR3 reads CSVEDGRRNTEAFF. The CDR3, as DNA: TGCAGCGTTGAAGATGGCCGACGGAACACTGAAGCTTTCTTT.

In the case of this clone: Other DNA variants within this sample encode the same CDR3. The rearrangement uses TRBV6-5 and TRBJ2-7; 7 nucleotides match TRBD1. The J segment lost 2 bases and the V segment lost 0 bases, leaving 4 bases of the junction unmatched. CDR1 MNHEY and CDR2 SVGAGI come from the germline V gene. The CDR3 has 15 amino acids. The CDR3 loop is CASSYSTGSPYEQYF. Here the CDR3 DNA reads TGTGCCAGCAGTTACTCGACAGGGTCCCCCTACGAGCAGTACTTC.

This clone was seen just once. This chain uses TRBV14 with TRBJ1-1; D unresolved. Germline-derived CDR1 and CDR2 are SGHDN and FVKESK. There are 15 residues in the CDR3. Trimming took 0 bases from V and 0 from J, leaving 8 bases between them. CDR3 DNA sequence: TGTGCCAGCAGCCAAGACCCAGAGATGAACACTGAAGCTTTCTTT. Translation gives CASSQDPEMNTEAFF.

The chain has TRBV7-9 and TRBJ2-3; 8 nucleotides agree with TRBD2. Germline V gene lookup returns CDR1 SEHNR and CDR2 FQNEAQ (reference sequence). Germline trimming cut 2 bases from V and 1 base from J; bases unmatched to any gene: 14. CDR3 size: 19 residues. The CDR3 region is CASSLRRLAGLDRTDTQYF. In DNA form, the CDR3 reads TGTGCCAGCAGCTTAAGAAGGCTAGCGGGCCTGGATCGCACAGATACGCAGTATTTT.

This chain's CDR3 is CASSIVMTHNEQFF. For the CDR3, the DNA is TGTGCCAGTAGTATAGTTATGACCCACAATGAGCAGTTCTTC. The chain uses TRBV19 and TRBJ2-1; D gene unclear. The CDR3 extends over 14 amino acids. Trimming shortened V by 1 base and J by 5 bases, and 9 bases separated the two germline ends. Germline V gene data show CDR1 as LNHDA and CDR2 as SQIVND (reference sequence).

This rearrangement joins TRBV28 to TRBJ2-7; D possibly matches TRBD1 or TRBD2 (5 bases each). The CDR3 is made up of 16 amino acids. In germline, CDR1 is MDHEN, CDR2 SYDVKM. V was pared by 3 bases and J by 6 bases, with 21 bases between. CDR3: CASSFTGGTKWGEQYF. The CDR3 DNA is TGTGCCAGCAGTTTTACCGGTGGGACCAAATGGGGCGAGCAGTACTTC. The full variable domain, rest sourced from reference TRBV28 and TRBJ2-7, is DVKVTQSSRYLVKRTGEKVFLECVQDMDHENMFWYRQDPGLGLRLIYFSYDVKMKEKGDIPEGYSVSREKKERFSLILESASTNQTSMYLCASSFTGGTKWGEQYFGPGTRLTVT.

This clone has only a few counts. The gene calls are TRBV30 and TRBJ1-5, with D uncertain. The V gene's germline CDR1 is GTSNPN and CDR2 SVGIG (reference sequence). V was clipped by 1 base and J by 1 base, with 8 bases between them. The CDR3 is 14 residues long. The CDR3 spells CAWSAVGSNQPQHF. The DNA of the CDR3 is TGTGCCTGGAGTGCGGTGGGAAGCAATCAGCCCCAGCATTTT.

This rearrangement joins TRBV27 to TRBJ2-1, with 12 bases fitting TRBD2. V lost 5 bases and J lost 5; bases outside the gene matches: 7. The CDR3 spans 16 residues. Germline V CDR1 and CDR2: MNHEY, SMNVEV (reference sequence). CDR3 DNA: TGTGCCAGCAGTCCTCTTCTAGCGGGAGGGAACAATGAGCAGTTCTTC. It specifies CASSPLLAGGNNEQFF.

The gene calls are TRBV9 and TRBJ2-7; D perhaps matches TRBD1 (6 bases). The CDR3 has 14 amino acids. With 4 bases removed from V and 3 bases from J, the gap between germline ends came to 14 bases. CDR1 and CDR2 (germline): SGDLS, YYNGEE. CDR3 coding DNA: TGTGCCAGCAGCCCCGGAAGGACAGACTACGAGCAGTACTTC. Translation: CASSPGRTDYEQYF.

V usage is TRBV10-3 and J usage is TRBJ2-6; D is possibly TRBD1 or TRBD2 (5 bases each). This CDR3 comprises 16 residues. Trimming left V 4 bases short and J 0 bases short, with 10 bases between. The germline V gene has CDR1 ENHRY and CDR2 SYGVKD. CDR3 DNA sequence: TGTGCCATCAGTGCCCGGGGCCACTCTGGGGCCAACGTCCTGACTTTC. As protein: CAISARGHSGANVLTF.

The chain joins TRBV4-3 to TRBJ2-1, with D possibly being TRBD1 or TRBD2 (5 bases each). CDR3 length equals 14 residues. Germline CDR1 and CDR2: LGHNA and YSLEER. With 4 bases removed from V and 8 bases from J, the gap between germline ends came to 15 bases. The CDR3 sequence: CASSPGTSRYEQFF. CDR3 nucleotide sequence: TGCGCCAGCAGCCCTGGGACCAGTCGGTATGAGCAGTTCTTC.

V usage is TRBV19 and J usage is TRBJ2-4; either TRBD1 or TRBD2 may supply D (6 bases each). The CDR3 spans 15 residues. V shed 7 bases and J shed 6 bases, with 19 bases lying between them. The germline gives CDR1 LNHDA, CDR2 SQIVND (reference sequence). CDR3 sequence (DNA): TGTGCCAGTACCCTGAGGGGGGTCGGTGGAAACATTCAGTACTTC. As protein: CASTLRGVGGNIQYF.

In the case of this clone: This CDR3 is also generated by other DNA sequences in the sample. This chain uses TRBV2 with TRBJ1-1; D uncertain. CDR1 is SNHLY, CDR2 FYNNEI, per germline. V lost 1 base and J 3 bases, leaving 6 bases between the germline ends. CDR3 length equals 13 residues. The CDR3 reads CASSEGGYTEAFF. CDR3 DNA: TGTGCCAGCAGTGAAGGGGGTTACACTGAAGCTTTCTTT.

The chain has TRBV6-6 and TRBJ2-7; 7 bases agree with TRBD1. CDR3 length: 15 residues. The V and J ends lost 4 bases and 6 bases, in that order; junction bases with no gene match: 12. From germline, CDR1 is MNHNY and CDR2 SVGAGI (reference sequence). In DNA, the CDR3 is TGTGCCAGCAGTTCCTCCGGGACAGTAGGTTCCGAGCAGTACTTC. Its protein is CASSSSGTVGSEQYF.

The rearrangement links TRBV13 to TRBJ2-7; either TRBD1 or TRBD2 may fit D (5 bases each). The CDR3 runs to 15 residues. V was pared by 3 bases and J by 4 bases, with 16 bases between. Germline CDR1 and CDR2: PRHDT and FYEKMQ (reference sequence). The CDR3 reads CASSLGERISYEQYF. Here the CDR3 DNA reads TGTGCCAGCAGCTTGGGGGAGCGGATTTCATACGAGCAGTACTTC.

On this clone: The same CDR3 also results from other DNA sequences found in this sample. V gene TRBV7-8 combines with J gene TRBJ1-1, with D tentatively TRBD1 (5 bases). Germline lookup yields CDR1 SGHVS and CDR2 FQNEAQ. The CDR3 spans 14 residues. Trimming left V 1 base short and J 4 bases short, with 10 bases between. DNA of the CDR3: TGTGCCAGCAGCTTAGGCCCCGGGGGCACTGAAGCTTTCTTT. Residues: CASSLGPGGTEAFF.

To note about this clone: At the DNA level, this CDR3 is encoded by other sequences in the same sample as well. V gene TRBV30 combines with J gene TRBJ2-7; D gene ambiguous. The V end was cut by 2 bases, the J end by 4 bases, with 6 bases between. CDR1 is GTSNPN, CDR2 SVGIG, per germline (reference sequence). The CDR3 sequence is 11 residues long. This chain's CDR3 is CAWSWGYEQYF. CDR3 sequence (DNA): TGTGCCTGGAGTTGGGGTTACGAGCAGTACTTC. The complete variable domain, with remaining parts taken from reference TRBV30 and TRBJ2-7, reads SQTIHQWPATLVQPVGSPLSLECTVEGTSNPNLYWYRQAAGRGLQLLFYSVGIGQISSEVPQNLSASRPQDRQFILSSKKLLLSDSGFYLCAWSWGYEQYFGPGTRLTVT.

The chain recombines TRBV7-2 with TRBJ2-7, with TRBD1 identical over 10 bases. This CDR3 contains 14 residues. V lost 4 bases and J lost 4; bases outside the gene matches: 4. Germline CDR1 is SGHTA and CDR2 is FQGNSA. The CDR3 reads CASSSRQGAYEQYF. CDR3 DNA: TGTGCCAGCAGCTCTAGACAGGGGGCGTACGAGCAGTACTTC.

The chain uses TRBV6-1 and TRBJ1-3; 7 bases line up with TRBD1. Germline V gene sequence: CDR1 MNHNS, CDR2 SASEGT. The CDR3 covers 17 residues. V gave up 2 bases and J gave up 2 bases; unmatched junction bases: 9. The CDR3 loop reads CASSEYGGGWTGNTIYF. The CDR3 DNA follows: TGTGCCAGCAGTGAATACGGAGGGGGCTGGACTGGAAACACCATATATTTT.

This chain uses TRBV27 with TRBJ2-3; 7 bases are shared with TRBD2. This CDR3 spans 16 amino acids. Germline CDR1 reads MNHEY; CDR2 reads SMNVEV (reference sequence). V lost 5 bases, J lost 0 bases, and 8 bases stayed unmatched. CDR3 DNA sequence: TGTGCCAGCAGTCGCCTAGCGGTTACTAGCACAGATACGCAGTATTTT. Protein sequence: CASSRLAVTSTDTQYF.

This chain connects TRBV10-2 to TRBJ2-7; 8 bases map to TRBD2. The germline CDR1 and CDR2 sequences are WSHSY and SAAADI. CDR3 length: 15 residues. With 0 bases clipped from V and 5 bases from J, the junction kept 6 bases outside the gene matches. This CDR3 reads CASSESGTSIHEQYF. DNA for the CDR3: TGCGCCAGCAGTGAGTCCGGGACTAGTATCCACGAGCAGTACTTC.

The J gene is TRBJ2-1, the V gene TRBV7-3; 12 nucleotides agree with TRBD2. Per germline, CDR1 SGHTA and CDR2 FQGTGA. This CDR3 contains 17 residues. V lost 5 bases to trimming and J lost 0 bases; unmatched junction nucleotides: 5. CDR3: CASSRRTSGTSYNEQFF. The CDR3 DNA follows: TGTGCCAGCAGCCGAAGGACTAGCGGGACCTCCTACAATGAGCAGTTCTTC.

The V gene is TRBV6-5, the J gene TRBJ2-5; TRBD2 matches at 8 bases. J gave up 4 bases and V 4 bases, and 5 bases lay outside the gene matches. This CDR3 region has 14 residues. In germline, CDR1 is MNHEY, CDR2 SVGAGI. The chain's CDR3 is CASSSGLGGETQYF. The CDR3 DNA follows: TGTGCCAGCAGTTCGGGACTAGGTGGAGAGACCCAGTACTTC.